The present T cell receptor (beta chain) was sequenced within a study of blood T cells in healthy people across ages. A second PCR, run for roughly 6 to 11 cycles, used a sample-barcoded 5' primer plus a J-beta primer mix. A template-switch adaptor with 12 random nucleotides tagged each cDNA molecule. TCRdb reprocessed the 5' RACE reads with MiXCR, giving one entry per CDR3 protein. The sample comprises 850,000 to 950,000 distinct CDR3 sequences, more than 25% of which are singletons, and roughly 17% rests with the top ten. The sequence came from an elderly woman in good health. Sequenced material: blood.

The CDR3 region is CASSPEAAAGYGYTF. The CDR3 region has the DNA TGTGCCAGCTCACCGGAGGCAGCAGCGGGGTATGGCTACACCTTC. The chain carries TRBV18 and TRBJ1-2; no clear D. The V gene lost 3 bases and the J gene lost 5 bases, with 16 bases spanning the gap. The CDR3 totals 15 residues. Per germline, CDR1 KGHSH and CDR2 LQKENI.